This is a list of T cell receptor beta chains from one sample in a study of identical twins. TCRdb reprocessed the 5' RACE reads with MiXCR, giving one entry per CDR3 protein. The data show nearly 200,000 distinct CDR3 sequences, 15% seen once. This sample was shared with a second study, whose subject was T cells expressing NK-cell markers.

Source material: CD8+ T cells sorted from blood. The receptors were sampled from a young woman in good health. The conserved cysteine and the conserved F or W are not part of the CDR3 here. Fields, in order: J gene, V gene, D gene, CDR3 protein. A D gene is named only where the DNA matches it firmly.

j_gene: TRBJ2-2; v_gene: TRBV19; d_gene: TRBD1; CDR3aa: ASSIDLRTGGIGELF
j_gene: TRBJ2-7; v_gene: TRBV6-1; d_gene: TRBD2; CDR3aa: ASKASAGGLYEQY
j_gene: TRBJ2-7; v_gene: TRBV2; d_gene: TRBD2; CDR3aa: ASLGLAPNEQY
j_gene: TRBJ2-1; v_gene: TRBV6-2/TRBV6-3; d_gene: .; CDR3aa: ASSYPTTYPRDEQF
j_gene: TRBJ2-3; v_gene: TRBV10-3; d_gene: .; CDR3aa: AISESENTDTQY
j_gene: TRBJ2-6; v_gene: TRBV20-1; d_gene: .; CDR3aa: SARDPAAGANVLT
j_gene: TRBJ2-2; v_gene: TRBV9; d_gene: TRBD1; CDR3aa: ASSARTGGDTGELF
j_gene: TRBJ2-7; v_gene: TRBV29-1; d_gene: .; CDR3aa: SSRTLSSYEQY
j_gene: TRBJ2-7; v_gene: TRBV29-1; d_gene: .; CDR3aa: SVFVSADEQY
j_gene: TRBJ2-1; v_gene: TRBV29-1; d_gene: .; CDR3aa: SVVLGGNEQF
j_gene: TRBJ1-1; v_gene: TRBV12-3/TRBV12-4; d_gene: .; CDR3aa: ASSFLVTEAF
j_gene: TRBJ2-7; v_gene: TRBV29-1; d_gene: TRBD2; CDR3aa: SVEESGTSLNYEQY
j_gene: TRBJ1-4; v_gene: TRBV6-1; d_gene: .; CDR3aa: ASSQTVKTTNEKLF